Below, 15 T cell receptor beta chains from the same sample are listed, as sequenced in a study of blood T cell repertoires in COVID-19. Here immunoSEQ multiplex PCR was the method, and the copy in TCRdb shows in-frame clones only, minus some. The sample lists around 70,000 clones, about 88% occurring once. Input material: peripheral blood. Receptor source: a man aged 50 to 59 with acute or convalescent COVID-19.

This chain joins TRBV9 and TRBJ1-6; unclear D gene. Germline CDR1 is SGDLS and CDR2 is YYNGEE. This CDR3 contains 14 residues. The germline V and J ends were trimmed by 3 bases and 10 bases, with 14 bases remaining between them. The CDR3 DNA is TGTGCCAGCAGCGCGGCCGGGTTGAACTCACCCCTCCACTTT. Translated, it gives CASSAAGLNSPLHF.

The chain carries TRBV5-5 and TRBJ1-2; D possibly corresponds to TRBD1 (5 bases). CDR3 length: 14 amino acids. V was clipped by 4 bases and J by 5 bases, with 15 bases between them. Germline assignment: CDR1 SGHKS and CDR2 YYEKEE (reference sequence). Written as DNA, the CDR3 is TGTGCCAGCAGCCCGTCCGGGACTTTATATGGCTACACCTTC. Protein product: CASSPSGTLYGYTF.

This clone was found once. The J gene is TRBJ2-5, the V gene TRBV7-9; D possibly corresponds to TRBD1 (6 bases). The length of the CDR3 is 16 residues. Germline V gene sequence: CDR1 SEHNR, CDR2 FQNEAQ (reference sequence). Between the trimmed V and J ends, which lost 4 bases and 0 bases, there was a span of 15 bases. The CDR3 here is CASSSRTASYQETQYF. The DNA for the CDR3 is TGTGCCAGCAGCTCTAGGACAGCATCCTACCAAGAGACCCAGTACTTC.

The chain employs TRBV29-1 and TRBJ2-7; D is unresolved. The CDR3 is 11 residues long. The ends were cut back, 4 bases at V and 7 bases at J, with 11 bases in the middle. Germline CDR1 reads SQVTM; CDR2 reads ANQGSEA. In nucleotides, the CDR3 is TGCAGCGTTGTCCGCGGTGGGGAGCAGTACTTC. It translates to CSVVRGGEQYF.

The V and J genes are TRBV28 and TRBJ1-1; no reliable D call. The CDR3 runs 15 residues. Looked up from germline, CDR1 is MDHEN and CDR2 is SYDVKM. V was shortened by 8 bases and J by 2 bases, with 18 bases between the two germline ends. The CDR3 nucleotides are TGTGCCAGCTCTCCCGGGTTCCAGAGCAACACTGAAGCTTTCTTT. Amino acid sequence: CASSPGFQSNTEAFF.

The V gene is TRBV10-1, the J gene TRBJ1-2; 7 nucleotides align to TRBD1. Germline V gene data show CDR1 as WNHNN and CDR2 as SYGVQD (reference sequence). The CDR3 loop spans 13 amino acids. Unmatched junction bases numbered 10, after V lost 7 bases and J lost 8 bases. This CDR3 reads CASKRGGGEGYTF. CDR3 nucleotide sequence: TGCGCCAGCAAAAGAGGAGGGGGCGAGGGCTACACCTTC.

This clone was seen only a few times. The chain recombines TRBV7-9 with TRBJ2-1, with 8 bases aligning to TRBD1. The V gene end was trimmed by 4 bases and the J gene end by 1 base; junction bases not matched to a gene: 3. CDR1 is SEHNR and CDR2 is FQNEAQ in the germline V gene (reference sequence). This CDR3 region has 15 residues. CDR3 residues: CASSSGGVSYNEQFF. In DNA, the CDR3 is TGTGCCAGCAGCTCAGGGGGCGTGTCCTACAATGAGCAGTTCTTC.

The chain joins TRBV4-1 to TRBJ1-1; D unresolved. The germline V gene has CDR1 MGHRA and CDR2 YSYEKL. The CDR3 spans 15 residues. V was cut by 0 bases and J by 3 bases, with 11 bases left in between. The chain's CDR3 is CASSQDPLFHTEAFF. CDR3 DNA sequence: TGCGCCAGCAGCCAAGATCCCCTCTTTCACACTGAAGCTTTCTTT.

The chain couples TRBV7-2 to TRBJ1-5, with D possibly matching TRBD1 (5 bases). CDR1 SGHTA and CDR2 FQGNSA come from the germline V gene. V was clipped by 0 bases and J by 6 bases, with 12 bases between them. The CDR3 is 15 residues long. CDR3 amino acids: CASSLAGGEGQPQHF. The CDR3 nucleotides read TGTGCCAGCAGCTTAGCGGGAGGGGAGGGTCAGCCCCAGCATTTT.

This chain joins TRBV18 and TRBJ1-1, with 9 bases that match TRBD1. Germline V gene sequence: CDR1 KGHSH, CDR2 LQKENI. CDR3 length: 15 residues. Germline trimming cut 4 bases from V and 3 bases from J; bases unmatched to any gene: 6. CDR3 nucleotides: TGTGCCAGCTCACAAGGGACAGGGTTGGACACTGAAGCTTTCTTT. Its protein is CASSQGTGLDTEAFF.

This chain links TRBV4-1 with TRBJ2-1, with a possible D match to TRBD2 (6 bases). The CDR3 has 17 residues. Between the trimmed V and J ends, which lost 2 bases and 2 bases, there was a span of 16 bases. Germline CDR1 and CDR2: MGHRA and YSYEKL. CDR3 DNA: TGCGCCAGCAGCCAACCTAGACTAGTTCGTACCTACAATGAGCAGTTCTTC. Translating it yields CASSQPRLVRTYNEQFF.

The chain employs TRBV9 and TRBJ1-2, with 7 bases matching TRBD1. The V gene's germline CDR1 is SGDLS and CDR2 YYNGEE. J was trimmed by 4 bases and V by 3 bases; bases with no gene match: 3. The length of the CDR3 is 13 residues. As DNA, the CDR3 is TGTGCCAGCAGCGGGAACAGGGGCTATGGCTACACCTTC. The encoded protein is CASSGNRGYGYTF.

The chain couples TRBV11-2 to TRBJ2-7; no clear D. The CDR3 length is 12 residues. Germline V gene lookup returns CDR1 SGHAT and CDR2 FQNNGV. Trimming removed 6 bases at V and 0 bases at J, with 6 bases between. The CDR3 DNA reads as TGTGCCAGCAGTGCCAGCTCCTACGAGCAGTACTTC. This encodes CASSASSYEQYF.

The gene calls are TRBV7-9 and TRBJ2-3; 8 positions match TRBD1. CDR3 length: 13 amino acids. Looked up from germline, CDR1 is SEHNR and CDR2 is FQNEAQ (reference sequence). The V gene end was trimmed by 3 bases and the J gene end by 6 bases; junction bases not matched to a gene: 2. Here the CDR3 reads CASSLTGADTQYF. DNA of the CDR3: TGTGCCAGCAGCTTGACAGGGGCGGATACGCAGTATTTT.

The J gene is TRBJ2-5, the V gene TRBV24-1; perhaps TRBD2 as D (6 bases). Germline CDR1 KGHDR, CDR2 SFDVKD. This CDR3 contains 14 residues. V lost 6 bases, J lost 4 bases, and 14 bases lay in between. CDR3 residues: CATSTHLEGETQYF. CDR3 sequence (DNA): TGTGCCACCAGTACTCACCTGGAGGGAGAGACCCAGTACTTC.